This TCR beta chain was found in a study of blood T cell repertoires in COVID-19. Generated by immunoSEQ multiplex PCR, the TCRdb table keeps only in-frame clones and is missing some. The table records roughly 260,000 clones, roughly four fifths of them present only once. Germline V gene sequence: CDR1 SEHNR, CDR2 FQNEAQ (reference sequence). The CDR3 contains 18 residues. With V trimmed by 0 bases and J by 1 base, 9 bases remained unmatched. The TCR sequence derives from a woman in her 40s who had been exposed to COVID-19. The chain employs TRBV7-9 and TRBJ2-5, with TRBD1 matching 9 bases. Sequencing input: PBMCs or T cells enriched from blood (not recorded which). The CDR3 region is CASSLALSGTGTQETQYF. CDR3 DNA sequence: TGTGCCAGCAGCTTAGCGCTGAGCGGGACAGGGACCCAAGAGACCCAGTACTTC.